Listed below are T cell receptor beta chains from one sample, sequenced in a study of T cell responses to AZD1222 COVID-19 vaccine. Profiled with immunoSEQ multiplex PCR; TCRdb holds only in-frame clones, not every one. The sample carries about 140,000 clones, roughly 90% recorded once. The sample in question was peripheral blood, obtained on day 0 of AZD1222 vaccination. These receptors all stem from an adult in good health. The CDR3 runs from the conserved cysteine through the conserved F or W. D genes are given only for firm matches.

TRBD1,TRBJ2-7,TRBV27,CASSFLDRGPPYEQYF,TGTGCCAGCAGTTTTTTGGACAGGGGCCCCCCCTACGAGCAGTACTTC
.,TRBJ2-1,TRBV7-9,CASEGLPSYNEQFF,TGTGCCAGCGAAGGACTCCCCTCCTACAATGAGCAGTTCTTC
.,TRBJ1-6,TRBV28,CASSLPPGAVYSPLHF,TGTGCCAGCAGTTTACCCCCAGGGGCGGTATATTCACCCCTCCACTTT
.,TRBJ2-1,TRBV13,CASSPPRAGPNNEQFF,TGTGCCAGCAGCCCCCCTAGAGCTGGCCCTAACAATGAGCAGTTCTTC
.,TRBJ1-2,TRBV10-3,CAISDGSSNYGYTF,TGTGCCATCAGTGACGGCAGTTCTAACTATGGCTACACCTTC
.,TRBJ1-3,TRBV9,CASSPRVNTIYF,TGTGCCAGCAGCCCCCGTGTGAACACCATATATTTT
TRBD2,TRBJ2-1,TRBV9,CARSVRGREGDNEQFF,TGTGCCCGCAGCGTACGGGGGCGGGAGGGGGACAATGAGCAGTTCTTC
.,TRBJ2-5,TRBV19,CASGVGGQYF,TGTGCCAGTGGTGTAGGGGGCCAGTACTTC
TRBD1,TRBJ1-5,TRBV7-2,CASSRGQGYNQPQHF,TGTGCCAGCAGCCGTGGACAGGGTTACAATCAGCCCCAGCATTTT
TRBD2,TRBJ2-7,TRBV3-1/TRBV3-2,CASSQGRVAGDYEQYF,TGTGCCAGCAGCCAAGGTCGGGTAGCGGGAGACTACGAGCAGTACTTC
.,TRBJ2-6,TRBV4-1,CASSQPGISGANVLTF,TGCGCCAGCAGCCAACCTGGAATCTCTGGGGCCAACGTCCTGACTTTC
.,TRBJ1-2,TRBV21-1,CASSKEGTAHHPNYGYTF,TGTGCCAGCAGCAAAGAGGGAACAGCCCACCACCCCAACTATGGCTACACCTTC
.,TRBJ1-4,TRBV7-2,CASSPHWAGASEKLFF,TGTGCCAGCAGCCCTCACTGGGCAGGGGCAAGTGAAAAACTGTTTTTT
.,TRBJ2-7,TRBV3-1/TRBV3-2,CASSYGGSNYEQYF,TGTGCCAGCAGCTACGGTGGTTCCAACTACGAGCAGTACTTC